This entry lists 8 T cell receptor beta chains sequenced from one sample in a study of cytomegalovirus exposure and HLA in healthy donors. Repertoires were generated with immunoSEQ multiplex PCR, while TCRdb's copy carries only in-frame clones and drops some. This table holds about 200,000 clones, more than 75% found once. Source material: PBMCs. The origin of the receptors is a woman younger than 30 in good health and CMV-seropositive.

The CDR3 DNA reads as TGCAGCGTTGACTCAGCGGGTGGAGGCGCAGATACGCAGTATTTT. This encodes CSVDSAGGGADTQYF. The chain recombines TRBV29-1 with TRBJ2-3; D possibly corresponds to TRBD2 (6 bases). Germline assignment: CDR1 SQVTM and CDR2 ANQGSEA. V was cut by 3 bases and J by 4 bases, with 17 bases left in between. The length of the CDR3 is 15 residues.

The J gene is TRBJ2-7, the V gene TRBV25-1, with 7 bases aligning to TRBD2. Germline V gene data show CDR1 as MGHDK and CDR2 as SYGVNS. V gave up 8 bases and J gave up 4 bases; unmatched junction bases: 8. The length of the CDR3 is 13 residues. CDR3 amino acids: CASVGGGKYEQYF. In DNA form, the CDR3 reads TGTGCCAGCGTGGGGGGAGGGAAATACGAGCAGTACTTC.

This chain links TRBV5-6 with TRBJ1-4, with D hard to call. Germline CDR1 is SGHDT and CDR2 is YYEEEE. With 1 base removed from V and 2 bases from J, the gap between germline ends came to 6 bases. The CDR3 runs 14 residues. Here the CDR3 reads CASSLSVTNEKLFF. The CDR3 nucleotides are TGTGCCAGCAGCTTGTCAGTGACTAATGAAAAACTGTTTTTT.

This clone was detected once. CDR3 sequence (DNA): TGTGCCAGCAGTTACGGTGACAGGGTGTACGAGCAGTACTTC. It is translated as CASSYGDRVYEQYF. This chain joins TRBV6-5 and TRBJ2-7, with 7 bases that match TRBD1. Germline V gene sequence: CDR1 MNHEY, CDR2 SVGAGI. V lost 2 bases to trimming and J lost 4 bases; unmatched junction nucleotides: 5. The CDR3 contains 14 residues.

This clone is a singleton in its sample. The chain combines TRBV9 with TRBJ1-5; D unclear. CDR3 length: 14 amino acids. Looked up from germline, CDR1 is SGDLS and CDR2 is YYNGEE. Trimming cost V 0 bases and J 4 bases, with 8 bases left between them. The CDR3 protein is CASSVAPGNQPQHF. The CDR3 DNA sequence: TGTGCCAGCAGCGTAGCCCCGGGTAATCAGCCCCAGCATTTT. Full variable domain (rest looked up from reference TRBV9 and TRBJ1-5): DSGVTQTPKHLITATGQRVTLRCSPRSGDLSVYWYQQSLDQGLQFLIQYYNGEERAKGNILERFSAQQFPDLHSELNLSSLELGDSALYFCASSVAPGNQPQHFGDGTRLSIL.

The V and J genes are TRBV5-6 and TRBJ1-5; D call uncertain. V was shortened by 0 bases and J by 0 bases, with 7 bases between the two germline ends. The CDR3 extends over 15 amino acids. Looked up from germline, CDR1 is SGHDT and CDR2 is YYEEEE. The CDR3 DNA is TGTGCCAGCAGCTTGGCACAGATTAGCAATCAGCCCCAGCATTTT. It specifies CASSLAQISNQPQHF.

The J gene is TRBJ1-1, the V gene TRBV6-5, with unresolved D. The CDR3 runs to 11 residues. Germline CDR1 MNHEY, CDR2 SVGAGI. Trimming removed 6 bases at V and 11 bases at J, with 13 bases between. The CDR3 bases are TGTGCCAGCAGACGAGACCAGAGGGCTTTCTTT. It encodes CASRRDQRAFF.

The CDR3 nucleotides read TGTGCCAGCAGTTTATGGACAGGGGGTTTGGAGACCCAGTACTTC. It translates to CASSLWTGGLETQYF. V is TRBV27 and J is TRBJ2-5, with 10 bases identical to TRBD1. The ends lost 1 base at V and 5 bases at J; junction bases unmatched: 4. CDR3 length: 15 residues. The germline V gene encodes CDR1 MNHEY and CDR2 SMNVEV (reference sequence).